The present TCR beta chain was sequenced within a study of OX40 agonist ivuxolimab in advanced cancers. In terms of the full investigation: Ivuxolimab, which targeted the costimulatory receptor OX40 (CD134), was an agonistic, fully human IgG2 monoclonal antibody. Intravenous ivuxolimab was administered to patients every 2 weeks at six dose levels: 0.01, 0.1, 0.3, 1.5, 3 and 10 mg/kg. Among the roughly 52 dose-escalation patients, some 20 had hepatocellular carcinoma, 15 melanoma, 9 renal cell carcinoma and 9 head and neck cancer. In the dose-escalation cohort, 70% to 85% of patients were male, and the mean age was approximately 60 years, with a range of about 20 to 90. Patients were allowed to have had prior anti-PD-1, anti-PD-L1 or anti-CTLA-4 therapy, and 40% of the dose-escalation patients had been treated with checkpoint inhibitors. Partial responses occurred in three dose-escalation patients, of whom one had hepatocellular carcinoma and two had cutaneous melanoma. The point of sequencing TCRbeta in the periphery was to test whether ivuxolimab changed TCR sequence diversity and drove clonal T-cell expansion. The monotherapy dose-escalation portion (N ≈ 57 patients) of the phase I ivuxolimab trial is reported in the paper. Paper-wide results and their limitations: The antigen specificity of the peripheral T cells that underwent clonal expansion was not determined. On average, CD8+ T cells showed more expanded clones than CD4+ T cells after ivuxolimab. Low levels of normalized T-cell clonal expansion were also seen in some patients who did not respond. Clonal expansion of both CD4+ and CD8+ blood T cells was observed from baseline to week 6 at doses 0.1 to 3.0 mg/kg. Partial responders in the 0.1-3.0 mg/kg groups had among the lowest normalized peripheral clonal expansion, especially among CD8+ T cells.

In the case of this clone: There is no known antigen for this receptor. There are no base qualities to consult, and no much larger clone falls within one base.

To sequence the TCRbeta CDR3 region, genomic DNA was isolated from the sorted cells. TCRbeta CDR3 regions were sequenced using the immunoSEQ Assay. The source is immuneACCESS, and TCRdb retained only in-frame sequences with V and J called. Part of the clones is not carried over; for the studies checked, unresolved V genes explain less than half of this, and the remainder is unexplained. Counted in this sample were over 45,000 clones; approximately 90% of them appeared once. The top ten clones comprise roughly 31% of the sample. The trial excluded patients who had a history of autoimmune disease or were on systemic immunosuppression. Peripheral blood for TCR sequencing was collected from all dose cohorts at baseline, on cycle 4 day 1, and on cycle 7 day 1. Samples came from an open-label, multicenter, first-in-human phase I dose-escalation trial of ivuxolimab. The trial enrolled adults with locally advanced or metastatic head and neck squamous cell, hepatocellular, melanoma or renal cell carcinoma. CD4+ and CD8+ T cells were sorted separately from peripheral blood before TCR sequencing.

CDR1 and CDR2 were assigned from the germline V gene as SGHVS and FQNEAQ. V and J lose 3 bases and 5 bases, and a span of 7 bases separates them. Including the terminal cysteine and phenylalanine, the CDR3 comprises 12 residues. Only the CDR3 DNA is retained, 36 bases long and in frame from the first base. The input for sequencing was CD4+ or CD8+ T cells sorted from blood, taken in a trial of the OX40 agonist ivuxolimab. The sequence was obtained from an adult with an advanced solid tumor such as melanoma, head and neck, liver or kidney cancer. This chain is built from TRBV7-8 and TRBJ1-2; no D gene call is confident. The DNA reads TGTGCCAGCAGCTTTCCGGGATATGGCTACACCTTC. Protein translation: CASSFPGYGYTF.